Below, 24 T cell receptor beta chains from the same sample are listed, as sequenced in a study of cytomegalovirus exposure and HLA in healthy donors. A multiplex PCR was run with 60 Vbeta primers and 13 Jbeta primers. This table comes from immunoSEQ multiplex PCR, and its TCRdb copy is limited to in-frame clones, with some not included. The sample contains more than 95,000 clones, about 83% of which appear only once. Sequenced: PBMCs. The source of these receptors is a man aged 30-40 years in good health and CMV-seronegative.

The gene calls are TRBV27 and TRBJ1-4; the D gene is possibly TRBD1 (5 bases). The germline V gene has CDR1 MNHEY and CDR2 SMNVEV (reference sequence). The CDR3 consists of 15 residues. Trimming took off 6 bases at V and 8 bases at J, with 19 bases between the two ends. CDR3 sequence reads: CASSIIKGNREKLFF. DNA of the CDR3: TGTGCCAGCAGCATCATTAAGGGGAATAGGGAAAAACTGTTTTTT.

The CDR3 sequence: CASGGQGNYGYTF. As DNA, the CDR3 is TGTGCCAGCGGAGGACAGGGCAACTATGGCTACACCTTC. The chain employs TRBV28 and TRBJ1-2, with 8 bases fitting TRBD1. The germline V gene has CDR1 MDHEN and CDR2 SYDVKM. The CDR3 is 13 residues long. V shed 8 bases and J 2 bases; nucleotides not matched to a gene: 4.

This clone appeared a single time. This chain uses TRBV4-2 with TRBJ1-2; 8 positions match TRBD1. Unmatched junction bases numbered 10, after V lost 0 bases and J lost 4 bases. The CDR3 loop spans 17 amino acids. Per germline, CDR1 LGHNA and CDR2 YNFKEQ. In nucleotides, the CDR3 is TGTGCCAGCAGCCAAGATCTGGGGGGGGACAGGATCTATGGCTACACCTTC. This encodes CASSQDLGGDRIYGYTF.

V gene TRBV19 combines with J gene TRBJ1-5, with D perhaps matching TRBD1 (5 bases). The germline V gene has CDR1 LNHDA and CDR2 SQIVND (reference sequence). V gave up 8 bases and J gave up 7 bases, with 15 bases separating them. CDR3 size: 13 residues. CDR3 DNA sequence: TGTGCCAGTGTGGGACCGACTAGGCAGCCCCAGCATTTT. Amino acid sequence: CASVGPTRQPQHF.

The chain links TRBV5-4 to TRBJ1-6, with 8 bases matching TRBD1. The CDR3 runs to 16 residues. Trimming at V came to 3 bases and at J to 10 bases, leaving 12 bases not matched to a gene. Per germline, CDR1 SGHNT and CDR2 YYREEE (reference sequence). CDR3: CASSSSDRVFSSPLHF. In DNA, the CDR3 is TGTGCCAGCAGCTCCTCGGACAGGGTGTTTTCGTCACCCCTCCACTTT. The variable domain in full, with the rest retrieved from reference TRBV5-4 and TRBJ1-6, is ETGVTQSPTHLIKTRGQQVTLRCSSQSGHNTVSWYQQALGQGPQFIFQYYREEENGRGNFPPRFSGLQFPNYSSELNVNALELDDSALYLCASSSSDRVFSSPLHFGNGTRLTVT.

This clone was picked up one time. The rearrangement joins TRBV11-2 to TRBJ2-3, with TRBD1 matching over 10 bases. Trimming at V came to 5 bases and at J to 4 bases, leaving 9 bases not matched to a gene. Germline V gives CDR1 SGHAT, CDR2 FQNNGV. The CDR3 is 16 residues long. The DNA of the CDR3 is TGTGCCAGCAGCAAAAATTCGGGACAGGGGCCAGATACGCAGTATTTT. This sequence encodes CASSKNSGQGPDTQYF. The variable domain in full, completed from reference TRBV11-2 and TRBJ2-3, reads EAGVAQSPRYKIIEKRQSVAFWCNPISGHATLYWYQQILGQGPKLLIQFQNNGVVDDSQLPKDRFSAERLKGVDSTLKIQPAKLEDSAVYLCASSKNSGQGPDTQYFGPGTRLTVL.

The chain is built from TRBV18 and TRBJ1-5; TRBD1 agrees at 9 bases. The CDR3 covers 14 residues. Germline loops: CDR1 KGHSH, CDR2 LQKENI. Trimming took 4 bases from V and 5 from J; bases not matched to a gene: 3. CDR3: CASSQQGADQPQHF. The CDR3 coding sequence is TGTGCCAGCTCACAACAGGGGGCGGATCAGCCCCAGCATTTT.

This chain connects TRBV5-6 to TRBJ1-2; D is perhaps TRBD1 (5 bases). The V end lost 1 base, the J end lost 6 bases, and 16 bases lay between the germline ends. Germline loops: CDR1 SGHDT, CDR2 YYEEEE. This CDR3 comprises 15 residues. Written as DNA, the CDR3 is TGTGCCAGCAGCTTGAAGTATGCAGGGCTAGATGGCTACACCTTC. It translates to CASSLKYAGLDGYTF.

The chain employs TRBV28 and TRBJ1-5; D perhaps matches TRBD1 (6 bases). V lost 1 base, J lost 2 bases, and 9 bases lay in between. Germline-derived CDR1 and CDR2 are MDHEN and SYDVKM. The CDR3 length is 15 residues. CDR3 DNA: TGTGCCAGCAGTTTATCAGGGGCTGGCAATCAGCCCCAGCATTTT. This sequence encodes CASSLSGAGNQPQHF.

This clone occurred once. This chain uses TRBV7-7 with TRBJ1-1, with TRBD1 matching over 8 bases. The CDR3 covers 13 residues. CDR1 SSHAT and CDR2 FNYEAQ come from the germline V gene (reference sequence). V shed 5 bases and J 7 bases; nucleotides not matched to a gene: 6. The CDR3 spells CASSRIDRGEAFF. DNA for the CDR3: TGTGCCAGCAGCCGTATAGACAGGGGTGAAGCTTTCTTT.

This clone came up a few times. The chain employs TRBV5-4 and TRBJ2-1, with D possibly being TRBD2 (5 bases). The germline V gene encodes CDR1 SGHNT and CDR2 YYREEE (reference sequence). V was clipped by 3 bases and J by 4 bases, with 17 bases between them. The CDR3 runs to 16 residues. This CDR3 is CASSSRGSGLYNEQFF. CDR3 sequence (DNA): TGTGCCAGCAGCTCCCGGGGTTCGGGATTGTACAATGAGCAGTTCTTC.

This chain connects TRBV4-1 to TRBJ2-1, with TRBD2 matching over 10 bases. With V trimmed by 1 base and J by 4 bases, 22 bases remained unmatched. The CDR3 runs 22 residues. Germline values: CDR1 MGHRA, CDR2 YSYEKL. The CDR3 sequence is CASSQAWLAGPAGGRIYNEQFF. DNA for the CDR3: TGCGCCAGCAGCCAAGCGTGGTTAGCGGGACCAGCGGGAGGGCGGATTTACAATGAGCAGTTCTTC.

The chain carries TRBV21-1 and TRBJ2-2; TRBD2 was called by the table and not checked on the DNA. TRBV21-1 is a documented pseudogene. This CDR3 comprises 15 residues. CDR3 DNA: TGTGCCAGACCCCCTGAAAGGAGTCGCACCGGGGAGCTGTTTTTT. This sequence encodes CARPPERSRTGELFF.

This chain connects TRBV30 to TRBJ1-2; D remains unclear. CDR1 and CDR2 (germline): GTSNPN, SVGIG (reference sequence). The V and J ends lost 0 bases and 2 bases respectively, with 7 bases between them. The length of the CDR3 is 13 residues. CDR3 in DNA: TGTGCCTGGAGTGTGTTTTCGAACTATGGCTACACCTTC. Amino acid sequence: CAWSVFSNYGYTF. The variable domain in full, with the rest retrieved from reference TRBV30 and TRBJ1-2, is SQTIHQWPATLVQPVGSPLSLECTVEGTSNPNLYWYRQAAGRGLQLLFYSVGIGQISSEVPQNLSASRPQDRQFILSSKKLLLSDSGFYLCAWSVFSNYGYTFGSGTRLTVV.

The V call is TRBV28, the J call TRBJ1-2, with TRBD1 identical over 9 bases. V was pared by 5 bases and J by 6 bases, with 16 bases of the junction left unmatched. The CDR3 is made up of 17 amino acids. Germline V CDR1 and CDR2: MDHEN, SYDVKM. For the CDR3, the DNA is TGTGCCAGCAGTCCAATACAGGGGGCTACTTTAACTAATGGCTACACCTTC. The encoded protein is CASSPIQGATLTNGYTF.

The V and J genes are TRBV5-6 and TRBJ2-3; D gene unclear. The germline V gene encodes CDR1 SGHDT and CDR2 YYEEEE. This CDR3 spans 13 amino acids. Trimming removed 2 bases at V and 1 base at J, with 5 bases between. The CDR3 spells CASSLIGTDTQYF. The DNA of the CDR3 is TGTGCCAGCAGCTTAATCGGCACAGATACGCAGTATTTT.

This chain connects TRBV5-1 to TRBJ2-6, with D uncertain. CDR3 length: 17 amino acids. Germline CDR1 SGHRS, CDR2 YFSETQ. V lost 0 bases and J 4 bases, leaving 14 bases between the germline ends. The CDR3 nucleotides are TGCGCCAGCAGCTTGGCCGAGGTCTACCGGGGGGCCAACGTCCTGACTTTC. It is translated as CASSLAEVYRGANVLTF. The full variable domain, its missing parts supplied by reference TRBV5-1 and TRBJ2-6, is KAGVTQTPRYLIKTRGQQVTLSCSPISGHRSVSWYQQTPGQGLQFLFEYFSETQRNKGNFPGRFSGRQFSNSRSEMNVSTLELGDSALYLCASSLAEVYRGANVLTFGAGSRLTVL.

This clone has only one observation. The DNA of the CDR3 is TGTGCCAGCAGTGAGGACAGGGCCCACGAGCAGTACTTC. Protein sequence: CASSEDRAHEQYF. This rearrangement joins TRBV2 to TRBJ2-7, with TRBD1 identical over 8 bases. This CDR3 has 13 residues. Germline assignment: CDR1 SNHLY and CDR2 FYNNEI. The J segment lost 5 bases and the V segment lost 3 bases, leaving 3 bases of the junction unmatched. Full variable domain (remainder filled in from reference TRBV2 and TRBJ2-7): EPEVTQTPSHQVTQMGQEVILRCVPISNHLYFYWYRQILGQKVEFLVSFYNNEISEKSEIFDDQFSVERPDGSNFTLKIRSTKLEDSAMYFCASSEDRAHEQYFGPGTRLTVT.

Only a few counts were recorded for this clone. This sequence joins TRBV7-9 and TRBJ1-2; TRBD1 agrees at 7 bases. The CDR3 has 15 residues. With 0 bases clipped from V and 8 bases from J, the junction kept 9 bases outside the gene matches. CDR1 SEHNR and CDR2 FQNEAQ come from the germline V gene (reference sequence). In DNA, the CDR3 is TGTGCCAGCAGCTTAGCTGAGGGGGCTTTGCTCGGCTACACCTTC. The encoded protein is CASSLAEGALLGYTF. The variable domain in full, with the rest retrieved from reference TRBV7-9 and TRBJ1-2, is DTGVSQNPRHKITKRGQNVTFRCDPISEHNRLYWYRQTLGQGPEFLTYFQNEAQLEKSRLLSDRFSAERPKGSFSTLEIQRTEQGDSAMYLCASSLAEGALLGYTFGSGTRLTVV.

The chain carries TRBV4-2 and TRBJ2-1; TRBD2 agrees at 7 bases. This CDR3 has 15 residues. The germline CDR1 and CDR2 sequences are LGHNA and YNFKEQ. Trimming took 0 bases from V and 6 from J; bases not matched to a gene: 5. This chain's CDR3 is CASSQEAGAPNEQFF. The DNA of the CDR3 is TGTGCCAGCAGCCAAGAGGCGGGAGCCCCCAATGAGCAGTTCTTC.

This clone was observed a handful of times. The chain is built from TRBV6-1 and TRBJ1-2, with D unresolved. CDR3 size: 13 residues. The V and J ends lost 6 bases and 2 bases respectively, with 10 bases between them. Germline lookup yields CDR1 MNHNS and CDR2 SASEGT. The CDR3, as DNA: TGTGCCAGCAGGCCACGGGTAAACTATGGCTACACCTTC. Protein: CASRPRVNYGYTF.

This clone has just a few counts. J is TRBJ2-7 and V is TRBV30; the D gene is possibly TRBD2 (6 bases). The V end lost 0 bases, the J end lost 9 bases, and 15 bases lay between the germline ends. Germline values: CDR1 GTSNPN, CDR2 SVGIG (reference sequence). The CDR3 loop spans 13 amino acids. In DNA, the CDR3 is TGTGCCTGGAGTGTGGAGGGGTATCGAGGGCAGTACTTC. This codes for CAWSVEGYRGQYF. Full variable domain (outside the CDR3, taken from reference TRBV30 and TRBJ2-7): SQTIHQWPATLVQPVGSPLSLECTVEGTSNPNLYWYRQAAGRGLQLLFYSVGIGQISSEVPQNLSASRPQDRQFILSSKKLLLSDSGFYLCAWSVEGYRGQYFGPGTRLTVT.

The gene calls are TRBV28 and TRBJ1-1; the match to TRBD1 covers 9 bases. V shed 8 bases and J 3 bases; nucleotides not matched to a gene: 7. The CDR3 covers 14 residues. The germline V gene has CDR1 MDHEN and CDR2 SYDVKM. CDR3 nucleotides: TGTGCCAGCCTGGGTGGACAGGGGTACACTGAAGCTTTCTTT. It is translated as CASLGGQGYTEAFF. Variable domain in full (rest from reference TRBV28 and TRBJ1-1): DVKVTQSSRYLVKRTGEKVFLECVQDMDHENMFWYRQDPGLGLRLIYFSYDVKMKEKGDIPEGYSVSREKKERFSLILESASTNQTSMYLCASLGGQGYTEAFFGQGTRLTVV.

This clone was picked up a small number of times. CDR3 coding DNA: TGTGCCAGCAGTTACCTAGACAGGGGAAAGGACTATGGCTACACCTTC. Its protein is CASSYLDRGKDYGYTF. This chain links TRBV6-5 with TRBJ1-2, with 8 bases aligning to TRBD1. This CDR3 comprises 16 residues. J gave up 3 bases and V 2 bases, and 8 bases lay outside the gene matches. Per germline, CDR1 MNHEY and CDR2 SVGAGI.